Following are 26 T cell receptor beta chains from one sample sequenced in a study of glioma-infiltrating T cells. Amplification of TCR alpha and beta CDR3 regions from RNA used iRepertoire nested multiplex PCR. TCRdb reprocessed the multiplex PCR reads via MiXCR and lists one record per CDR3 protein. The data hold around 150,000 distinct CDR3 sequences, with about 39% observed a single time. The material sequenced was glioma tissue, nonneoplastic brain tissue, or PBMCs (not recorded which). The receptors shown here come from a human donor with low-grade glioma or glioblastoma, undergoing nonglioma brain surgery, or in good health (not recorded which).

The V and J genes are TRBV20-1 and TRBJ1-1; no clear D gene. This CDR3 spans 12 amino acids. Trimming stripped 2 bases from V and 7 bases from J, with 11 bases between. Germline V CDR1 and CDR2: DFQATT, SNEGSKA (reference sequence). The CDR3 sequence: CSARQPGDEAFF. The CDR3 nucleotides read TGCAGTGCTAGACAGCCCGGGGATGAAGCTTTCTTT.

This clonotype was observed many times. The CDR3 is CASSARSYEQYF. The CDR3 bases are TGTGCCAGCAGCGCCCGTTCCTACGAGCAGTACTTC. This chain joins TRBV7-8 and TRBJ2-7; D is unresolved. The CDR3 length is 12 residues. V gave up 5 bases and J gave up 1 base, with 6 bases separating them. Looked up from germline, CDR1 is SGHVS and CDR2 is FQNEAQ.

This clonotype has a handful of counts. The chain carries TRBV3-1 and TRBJ1-2; D is undetermined. V lost 1 base, J lost 4 bases, and 7 bases lay in between. Germline-derived CDR1 and CDR2 are LGHDT and YNNKEL (reference sequence). The CDR3 covers 13 residues. CDR3 DNA: TGTGCCAGCAGCCAAGGCAGCAGCTATGGCTACACCTTC. Amino acids: CASSQGSSYGYTF.

The chain recombines TRBV6-9 with TRBJ2-5; 13 positions match TRBD2. The V gene's germline CDR1 is MNHGY and CDR2 SVAAGI. The V and J ends lost 3 bases and 2 bases, in that order; junction bases with no gene match: 9. This CDR3 region has 18 residues. CDR3 nucleotide sequence: TGTGCCAGCAGTTACCGATGGACTAGCGGGGGACGACAAGAGACCCAGTACTTC. Its translation: CASSYRWTSGGRQETQYF.

The J gene is TRBJ1-5, the V gene TRBV10-3; a possible D gene is TRBD1 (5 bases). The CDR3 runs to 14 residues. The V and J ends lost 6 bases and 4 bases respectively, with 13 bases between them. The germline CDR1 and CDR2 sequences are ENHRY and SYGVKD. This chain's CDR3 is CAISERGGNQPQHF. The CDR3 nucleotides read TGTGCCATCAGCGAGAGGGGAGGAAATCAGCCCCAGCATTTT.

Only a few counts were recorded for this clonotype. The chain couples TRBV9 to TRBJ1-1; D might be TRBD1 (5 bases). Trimming removed 4 bases from V and 0 bases from J, with 13 bases in between. This CDR3 has 15 residues. Germline loops: CDR1 SGDLS, CDR2 YYNGEE. CDR3 nucleotides: TGTGCCAGCAGCCCAAAGGGACGGATGAACACTGAAGCTTTCTTT. This codes for CASSPKGRMNTEAFF. The complete variable domain, with remaining parts taken from reference TRBV9 and TRBJ1-1, reads DSGVTQTPKHLITATGQRVTLRCSPRSGDLSVYWYQQSLDQGLQFLIQYYNGEERAKGNILERFSAQQFPDLHSELNLSSLELGDSALYFCASSPKGRMNTEAFFGQGTRLTVV.

Only a few counts were recorded for this clonotype. The V gene is TRBV7-2, the J gene TRBJ2-3; D is perhaps TRBD1 (6 bases). The CDR3 totals 16 residues. The germline V gene encodes CDR1 SGHTA and CDR2 FQGNSA. Trimming took off 6 bases at V and 0 bases at J, with 16 bases between the two ends. CDR3 sequence reads: CASSYRTATSTDTQYF. The CDR3 DNA is TGTGCCAGCAGTTACCGGACAGCCACTAGCACAGATACGCAGTATTTT.

This clonotype was observed a handful of times. This chain connects TRBV28 to TRBJ1-5; TRBD1 matches at 10 bases. The CDR3 consists of 16 residues. Germline V CDR1 and CDR2: MDHEN, SYDVKM. Germline trimming cut 5 bases from V and 7 bases from J; bases unmatched to any gene: 11. The CDR3 coding sequence is TGTGCCAGCAGTCCCGAGACAGGGGGCGCGTTCCAGCCCCAGCATTTT. It encodes CASSPETGGAFQPQHF.

Notes on this clonotype: A much larger clone lies a single base off, so this may be a read error. The rearrangement links TRBV6-2 or TRBV6-3 to TRBJ2-5, with 9 bases matching TRBD2. J lost 4 bases, V lost 8 bases, and 8 bases had no gene match. CDR3 length: 14 residues. The germline gives CDR1 MNHEY, CDR2 SVGEGT. CDR3 residues: CASAFSGGRETQYF. Written as DNA, the CDR3 is TGTGCCAGCGCCTTTAGCGGGGGCCGAGAGACCCAGTACTTC.

Here the CDR3 reads CASSQSGQGRTGETQYF. The CDR3 bases are TGTGCCAGCAGTCAGAGTGGACAGGGACGGACAGGGGAGACCCAGTACTTC. This sequence joins TRBV2 and TRBJ2-5, with 8 nucleotides matching TRBD1. This CDR3 comprises 17 residues. Looked up from germline, CDR1 is SNHLY and CDR2 is FYNNEI. The ends lost 5 bases at V and 5 bases at J; junction bases unmatched: 16.

This clonotype was seen more than once but under ten times. The chain has TRBV19 and TRBJ1-1; D is unresolved. V dropped 7 bases and J dropped 4 bases, with 13 bases sitting between them. The CDR3 runs to 13 residues. Germline V gene data show CDR1 as LNHDA and CDR2 as SQIVND (reference sequence). CDR3 protein: CASKAHSGTEAFF. CDR3 DNA sequence: TGTGCCAGTAAGGCCCATAGCGGCACTGAAGCTTTCTTT.

The V call is TRBV20-1, the J call TRBJ2-7, with no clear D. This CDR3 region has 11 residues. Germline V gene data show CDR1 as DFQATT and CDR2 as SNEGSKA (reference sequence). Trimming cost V 3 bases and J 4 bases, with 7 bases left between them. The CDR3 DNA follows: TGCAGTGCTAGGCGACTTTACGAGCAGTACTTC. It codes for CSARRLYEQYF.

This clonotype has a count of ten or more. The chain recombines TRBV10-2 with TRBJ1-5; D unclear. V was cut by 5 bases and J by 1 base, with 15 bases left in between. The CDR3 is 16 residues long. Germline CDR1 reads WSHSY; CDR2 reads SAAADI. The CDR3 nucleotides are TGCGCCAGCAGTCCTGCGGGTTACCGGAGCAATCAGCCCCAGCATTTT. Translation: CASSPAGYRSNQPQHF.

This chain connects TRBV28 to TRBJ2-3; maybe TRBD2 (5 bases). The CDR3 totals 16 residues. Looked up from germline, CDR1 is MDHEN and CDR2 is SYDVKM. V lost 1 base, J lost 6 bases, and 17 bases lay in between. CDR3 residues: CASSLLTLAGADTQYF. For the CDR3, the DNA is TGTGCCAGCAGTTTATTGACGCTAGCCGGAGCGGATACGCAGTATTTT.

This chain connects TRBV6-2 or TRBV6-3 to TRBJ1-5, with a possible D match to TRBD1 (6 bases). The CDR3 extends over 15 amino acids. The ends were cut back, 5 bases at V and 7 bases at J, with 18 bases in the middle. Germline CDR1 reads MNHEY; CDR2 reads SVGEGT. The CDR3, as DNA: TGTGCCAGCAGTGATATTCAGGGGACGTCACAGCCCCAGCATTTT. As protein: CASSDIQGTSQPQHF.

This clonotype was seen a handful of times. The rearrangement links TRBV2 to TRBJ2-1, with D tentatively TRBD1 (5 bases). V was trimmed by 1 base and J by 8 bases, leaving 15 bases between them. This CDR3 is 15 amino acids long. Germline V gives CDR1 SNHLY, CDR2 FYNNEI. The CDR3 DNA sequence: TGTGCCAGCAGTGAAGAGGCCAGGGCCTTCGATGAGCAGTTCTTC. This translates into CASSEEARAFDEQFF.

There are many counts of this clonotype. This chain joins TRBV7-2 and TRBJ2-7; a possible D gene is TRBD2 (5 bases). The CDR3 extends over 15 amino acids. Germline assignment: CDR1 SGHTA and CDR2 FQGNSA. Trimming took 1 base from V and 4 from J, leaving 14 bases between them. This CDR3 reads CASSLDPGFAYEQYF. CDR3 DNA sequence: TGTGCCAGCAGCTTAGACCCGGGGTTCGCTTACGAGCAGTACTTC.

The chain combines TRBV7-2 with TRBJ1-1; maybe TRBD1 (6 bases). Looked up from germline, CDR1 is SGHTA and CDR2 is FQGNSA. The CDR3 is made up of 15 amino acids. V was clipped by 4 bases and J by 1 base, with 13 bases between them. CDR3 nucleotides: TGTGCCAGCAGCTCACAGGGAGGAGGGAACACTGAAGCTTTCTTT. Translated: CASSSQGGGNTEAFF. Full variable domain (rest looked up from reference TRBV7-2 and TRBJ1-1): GAGVSQSPSNKVTEKGKDVELRCDPISGHTALYWYRQSLGQGLEFLIYFQGNSAPDKSGLPSDRFSAERTGGSVSTLTIQRTQQEDSAVYLCASSSQGGGNTEAFFGQGTRLTVV.

This clonotype was counted between two and nine times. This chain links TRBV12-3 or TRBV12-4 with TRBJ2-2; TRBD2 might be the D (6 bases). This CDR3 region has 15 residues. Trimming took off 1 base at V and 4 bases at J, with 10 bases between the two ends. CDR3 bases: TGTGCCAGCAGTTTAGACGGGAGTAGCACCGGGGAGCTGTTTTTT. This gives the protein CASSLDGSSTGELFF.

This clonotype is a singleton in its sample. The V gene is TRBV12-3 or TRBV12-4, the J gene TRBJ2-1; a possible D gene is TRBD2 (5 bases). V was shortened by 5 bases and J by 3 bases, with 11 bases between the two germline ends. The length of the CDR3 is 14 residues. The CDR3 sequence is CASSTRGNYNEQFF. DNA for the CDR3: TGTGCCAGCAGTACTCGGGGAAACTACAATGAGCAGTTCTTC.

This clonotype was seen a few times. This sequence joins TRBV20-1 and TRBJ1-6; no clear D. V was clipped by 1 base and J by 2 bases, with 9 bases between them. Germline CDR1 is DFQATT and CDR2 is SNEGSKA (reference sequence). The CDR3 spans 15 residues. The CDR3 here is CSARVRSTYNSPLHF. Here the CDR3 DNA reads TGCAGTGCTAGAGTTAGGAGTACCTATAATTCACCCCTCCACTTT.

This rearrangement joins TRBV20-1 to TRBJ2-5; D remains ambiguous. The V gene's germline CDR1 is DFQATT and CDR2 SNEGSKA (reference sequence). The CDR3 loop spans 11 amino acids. V lost 4 bases and J 5 bases, leaving 8 bases between the germline ends. CDR3 in DNA: TGCAGTGCTACGGCAATCGAGACCCAGTACTTC. Translation: CSATAIETQYF.

The table lists this clonotype with many counts. CDR3 bases: TGTGCCAGCAGTTACCGCAGGGATGCCTACGAGCAGTACTTC. It codes for CASSYRRDAYEQYF. The J gene is TRBJ2-7, the V gene TRBV6-2 or TRBV6-3, with a tentative D call TRBD1 (5 bases). CDR1 is MNHEY, CDR2 SVGEGT, per germline. This CDR3 region has 14 residues. The germline V and J ends were trimmed by 2 bases and 2 bases, with 10 bases remaining between them.

J is TRBJ2-1 and V is TRBV4-1; TRBD1 agrees at 7 bases. Germline V gene data show CDR1 as MGHRA and CDR2 as YSYEKL. V lost 3 bases to trimming and J lost 7 bases; unmatched junction nucleotides: 6. The CDR3 totals 14 residues. Here the CDR3 reads CASSQGQLGNEQFF. DNA of the CDR3: TGCGCCAGCAGCCAGGGACAGTTGGGGAATGAGCAGTTCTTC.

The genes are TRBV6-1 and TRBJ2-7; either TRBD1 or TRBD2 may supply D (5 bases each). V gave up 5 bases and J gave up 4 bases, with 21 bases separating them. The germline V gene encodes CDR1 MNHNS and CDR2 SASEGT. The CDR3 length is 16 residues. The CDR3 sequence is CASSYTIVGARYEQYF. DNA for the CDR3: TGTGCCAGCAGTTATACGATTGTCGGGGCGCGTTACGAGCAGTACTTC.

This clonotype was recorded a few times. This sequence joins TRBV6-2 or TRBV6-3 and TRBJ2-1; tentative D call: TRBD1 (6 bases). CDR1 and CDR2 from the germline V gene are MNHEY and SVGEGT. This CDR3 has 14 residues. Trimming took off 0 bases at V and 8 bases at J, with 11 bases between the two ends. The CDR3 sequence is CASSYSGGLDEQFF. In nucleotides, the CDR3 is TGTGCCAGCAGTTACTCTGGGGGCCTGGATGAGCAGTTCTTC.